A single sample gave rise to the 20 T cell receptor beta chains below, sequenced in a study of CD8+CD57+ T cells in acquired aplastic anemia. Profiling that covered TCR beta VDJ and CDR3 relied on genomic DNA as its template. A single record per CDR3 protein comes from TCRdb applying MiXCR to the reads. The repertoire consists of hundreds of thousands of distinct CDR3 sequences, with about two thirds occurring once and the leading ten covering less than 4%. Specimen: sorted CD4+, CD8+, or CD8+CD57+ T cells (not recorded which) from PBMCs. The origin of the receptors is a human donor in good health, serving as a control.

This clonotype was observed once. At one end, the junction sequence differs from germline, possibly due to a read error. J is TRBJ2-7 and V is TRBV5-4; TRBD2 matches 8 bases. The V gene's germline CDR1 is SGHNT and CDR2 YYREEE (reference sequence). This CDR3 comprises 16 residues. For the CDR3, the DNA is TGCGCCAGCAGCCGCGACCGGGGGGGGGGAACCTACGAGCAGTACTTC. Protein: CASSRDRGGGTYEQYF.

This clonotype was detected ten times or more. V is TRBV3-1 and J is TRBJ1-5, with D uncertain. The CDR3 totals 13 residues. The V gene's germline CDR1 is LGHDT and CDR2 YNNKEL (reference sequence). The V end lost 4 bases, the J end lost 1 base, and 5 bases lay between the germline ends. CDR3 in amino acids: CASSPASNQPQHF. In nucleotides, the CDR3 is TGTGCCAGCAGCCCTGCGAGCAATCAGCCCCAGCATTTT.

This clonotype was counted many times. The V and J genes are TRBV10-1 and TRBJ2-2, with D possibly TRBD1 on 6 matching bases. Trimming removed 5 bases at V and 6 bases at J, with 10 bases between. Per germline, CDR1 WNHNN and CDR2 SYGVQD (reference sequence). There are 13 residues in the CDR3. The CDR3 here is CASSINRAGELFF. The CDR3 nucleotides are TGCGCCAGCAGTATAAACAGGGCCGGGGAGCTGTTTTTT.

CDR3 DNA: TGTGCCAGCAGCTTACCGACAGTAGGCAATCATCCCCACACCTTC. Its translation: CASSLPTVGNHPHTF. J is TRBJ1-2 and V is TRBV7-9; weak D call: TRBD1 (5 bases). Deletions cut 2 bases from V and 12 bases from J, with 22 bases between. The CDR3 extends over 15 amino acids. Germline V CDR1 and CDR2: SEHNR, FQNEAQ (reference sequence). The full variable domain, with the rest looked up from reference TRBV7-9 and TRBJ1-2, is DTGVSQNPRHKITKRGQNVTFRCDPISEHNRLYWYRQTLGQGPEFLTYFQNEAQLEKSRLLSDRFSAERPKGSFSTLEIQRTEQGDSAMYLCASSLPTVGNHPHTFGSGTRLTVV.

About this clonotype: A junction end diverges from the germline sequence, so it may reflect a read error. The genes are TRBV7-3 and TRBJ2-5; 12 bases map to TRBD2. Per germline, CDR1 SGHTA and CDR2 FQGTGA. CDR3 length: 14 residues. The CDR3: CASSLALAGGGRSF. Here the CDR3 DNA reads TGTGCCAGCAGCTTAGCTCTAGCGGGGGGGGGCAGATCATTC.

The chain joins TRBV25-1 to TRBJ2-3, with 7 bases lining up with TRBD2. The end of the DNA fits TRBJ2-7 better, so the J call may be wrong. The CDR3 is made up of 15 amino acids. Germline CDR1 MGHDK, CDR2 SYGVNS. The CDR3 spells CASSALAAAAYTQYF. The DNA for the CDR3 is TGTGCCAGCAGTGCCCTAGCGGCAGCGGCTTATACGCAGTACTTC.

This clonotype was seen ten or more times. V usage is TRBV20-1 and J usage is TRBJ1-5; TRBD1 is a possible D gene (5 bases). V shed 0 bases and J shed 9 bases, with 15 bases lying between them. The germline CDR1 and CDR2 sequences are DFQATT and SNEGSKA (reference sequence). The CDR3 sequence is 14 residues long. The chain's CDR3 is CSARDGQGEGPQHF. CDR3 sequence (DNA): TGCAGTGCTAGAGATGGCCAGGGCGAAGGGCCCCAGCATTTT.

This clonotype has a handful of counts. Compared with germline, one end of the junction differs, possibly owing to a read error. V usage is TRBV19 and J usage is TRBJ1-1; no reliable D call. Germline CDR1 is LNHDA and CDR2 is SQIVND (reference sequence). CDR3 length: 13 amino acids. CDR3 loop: CAGSLGWDTEAFF. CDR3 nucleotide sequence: TGTGCCGGTAGTCTAGGATGGGACACTGAAGCTTTCTTT.

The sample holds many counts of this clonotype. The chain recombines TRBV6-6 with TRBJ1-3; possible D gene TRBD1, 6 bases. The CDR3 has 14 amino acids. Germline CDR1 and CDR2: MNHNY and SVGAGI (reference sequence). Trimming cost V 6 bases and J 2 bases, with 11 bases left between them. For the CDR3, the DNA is TGTGCCAGCAGGAAACAGGGAGCTGGAAACACCATATATTTT. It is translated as CASRKQGAGNTIYF.

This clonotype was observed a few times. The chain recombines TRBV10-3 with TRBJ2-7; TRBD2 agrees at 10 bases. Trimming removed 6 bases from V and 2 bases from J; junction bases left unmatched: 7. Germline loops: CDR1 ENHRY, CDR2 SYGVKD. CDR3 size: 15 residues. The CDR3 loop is CAIRPTSGIAYEQYF. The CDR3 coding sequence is TGTGCCATCAGGCCCACTAGCGGGATAGCCTACGAGCAGTACTTC.

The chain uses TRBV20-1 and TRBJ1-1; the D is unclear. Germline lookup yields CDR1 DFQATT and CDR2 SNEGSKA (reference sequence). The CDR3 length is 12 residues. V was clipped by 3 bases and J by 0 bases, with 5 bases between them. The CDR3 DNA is TGCAGTGCTAGGGCGGTGAACACTGAAGCTTTCTTT. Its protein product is CSARAVNTEAFF.

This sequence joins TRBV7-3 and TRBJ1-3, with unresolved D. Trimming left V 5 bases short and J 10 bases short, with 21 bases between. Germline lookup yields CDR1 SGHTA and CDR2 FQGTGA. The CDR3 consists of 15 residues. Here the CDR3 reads CASSASRGSGKTIYF. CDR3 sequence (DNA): TGTGCCAGCAGCGCGTCCCGTGGTTCTGGTAAAACCATATATTTT.

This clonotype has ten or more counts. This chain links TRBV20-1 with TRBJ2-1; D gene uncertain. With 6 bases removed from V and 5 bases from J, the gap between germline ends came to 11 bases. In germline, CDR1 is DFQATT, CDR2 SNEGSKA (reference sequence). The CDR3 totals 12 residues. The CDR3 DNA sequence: TGCAGTGCCCCGGACGGAGACAATGAGCAGTTCTTC. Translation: CSAPDGDNEQFF.

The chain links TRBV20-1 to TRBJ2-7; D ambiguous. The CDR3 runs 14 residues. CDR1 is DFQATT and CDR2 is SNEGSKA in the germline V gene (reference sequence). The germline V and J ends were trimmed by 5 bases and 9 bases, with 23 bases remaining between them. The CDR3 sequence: CSAVRALAVVGQYF. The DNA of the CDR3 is TGCAGTGCTGTTAGGGCGTTGGCAGTCGTCGGGCAGTACTTC.

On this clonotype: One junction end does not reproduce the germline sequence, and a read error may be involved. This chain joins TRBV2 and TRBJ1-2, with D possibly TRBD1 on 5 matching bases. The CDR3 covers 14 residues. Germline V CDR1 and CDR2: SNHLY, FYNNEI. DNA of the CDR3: TGTGCCAGCATCAGAGAGACAGAAGTCTACGACCACGACTTC. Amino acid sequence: CASIRETEVYDHDF.

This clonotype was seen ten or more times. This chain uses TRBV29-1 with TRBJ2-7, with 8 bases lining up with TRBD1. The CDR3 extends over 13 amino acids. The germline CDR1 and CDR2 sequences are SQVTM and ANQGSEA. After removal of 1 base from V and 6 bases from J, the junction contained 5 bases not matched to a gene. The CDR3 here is CSVEGDRFGEQYF. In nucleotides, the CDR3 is TGCAGCGTTGAAGGGGACAGGTTTGGCGAGCAGTACTTC.

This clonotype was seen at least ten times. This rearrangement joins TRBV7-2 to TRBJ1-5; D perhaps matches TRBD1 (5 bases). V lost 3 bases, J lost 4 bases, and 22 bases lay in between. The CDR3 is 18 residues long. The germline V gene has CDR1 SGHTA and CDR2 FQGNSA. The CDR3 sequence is CASSFRSREGALNQPQHF. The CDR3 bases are TGTGCCAGCAGCTTTAGGAGCAGGGAGGGAGCCTTAAATCAGCCCCAGCATTTT.

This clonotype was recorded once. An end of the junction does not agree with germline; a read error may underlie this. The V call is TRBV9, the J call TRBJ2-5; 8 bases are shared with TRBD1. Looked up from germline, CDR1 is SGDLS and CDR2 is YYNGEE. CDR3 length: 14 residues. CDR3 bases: TGTGCCAGCAGCGGCGGGAAGACAGGGGTAGTTTCACACTTC. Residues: CASSGGKTGVVSHF.

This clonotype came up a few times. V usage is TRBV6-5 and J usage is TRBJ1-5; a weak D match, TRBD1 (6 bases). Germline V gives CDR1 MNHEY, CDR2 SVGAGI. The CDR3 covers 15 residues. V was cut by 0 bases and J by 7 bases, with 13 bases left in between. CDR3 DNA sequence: TGTGCCAGCAGTTACTCGACGACAGGCAGGCAGCCCCAGCATTTT. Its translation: CASSYSTTGRQPQHF.

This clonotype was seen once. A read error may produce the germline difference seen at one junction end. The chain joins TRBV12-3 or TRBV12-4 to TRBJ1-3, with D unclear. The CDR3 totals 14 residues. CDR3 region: CASSLAPSYETIYF. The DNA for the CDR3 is TGTGCCAGCAGCTTAGCGCCGTCTTACGAGACCATATACTTT.